The 28 T cell receptor beta chains presented below share a single source sample, sequenced in a study of read filtering for tumor transcriptome and immune sequencing. The library was built from about 400 ng RNA with molecular barcoded adaptors for alpha/delta and beta/gamma chains. TCRdb reanalysed the reads using MiXCR and keeps one entry per CDR3 protein. Seen here are over 40,000 distinct CDR3 sequences, approximately 12% observed once, and the top ten hold approximately 15%. Sequencing was performed on a population of CD138-negative cells sorted from bone marrow. Source of these receptors: a donor aged 40 or older with multiple myeloma.

Regarding this clonotype: This could be a read error, since a much larger clone is one nucleotide away. This chain links TRBV6-2 or TRBV6-3 with TRBJ2-2, with 10 bases that match TRBD2. The CDR3 is 16 residues long. V trimming: 5 bases; J trimming: 5 bases; junction bases outside the gene matches: 8. Looked up from germline, CDR1 is MNHEY and CDR2 is SVGEGT. As DNA, the CDR3 is TGTGCCAGCAGTCAGCTAGCGGGAGAGCCTACCGGGGAGCTGTTTTTT. It encodes CASSQLAGEPTGELFF.

This clonotype was seen many times. The V gene is TRBV6-2 or TRBV6-3, the J gene TRBJ1-1; 9 bases agree with TRBD1. The CDR3 spans 15 residues. Germline V gives CDR1 MNHEY, CDR2 SVGEGT. With V trimmed by 6 bases and J by 4 bases, 9 bases remained unmatched. DNA of the CDR3: TGTGCCAGCAGAGACAGGGGGTCGGTCGGCACTGAAGCTTTCTTT. This sequence encodes CASRDRGSVGTEAFF.

This clonotype was counted a few times. This sequence joins TRBV11-2 and TRBJ2-7; 10 bases are shared with TRBD2. V shed 5 bases and J 3 bases; nucleotides not matched to a gene: 16. From germline, CDR1 is SGHAT and CDR2 FQNNGV. This CDR3 has 18 amino acids. CDR3 DNA: TGTGCCAGCAGCCCTGTTAGCAGGGCTAGCGGGAGTCGCTACGAGCAGTACTTC. Translated: CASSPVSRASGSRYEQYF.

This clonotype has ten or more counts. This chain links TRBV27 with TRBJ1-5; no clear D. CDR1 MNHEY and CDR2 SMNVEV come from the germline V gene (reference sequence). The V gene lost 2 bases and the J gene lost 3 bases, with 17 bases spanning the gap. The CDR3 is 17 amino acids. The CDR3, as DNA: TGTGCCAGCAGTTTACGGGCGGCGAAGGCCGACAATCAGCCCCAGCATTTT. It specifies CASSLRAAKADNQPQHF.

With respect to this clonotype: This may stem from a read error, because a much larger clone lies one nucleotide away. The rearrangement uses TRBV7-3 and TRBJ2-2; a weak D match, TRBD2 (6 bases). The CDR3 runs to 16 residues. The germline V and J ends were trimmed by 5 bases and 1 base, with 14 bases remaining between them. The germline V gene encodes CDR1 SGHTA and CDR2 FQGTGA. The CDR3 nucleotides are TGTGCCAGCAGCACCGGGAGTGGGGTGAACACCGGGGAGCTGTTTTTT. Translation: CASSTGSGVNTGELFF.

In the case of this clonotype: This may arise from a read error, as a much more abundant clone is one base away. The V call is TRBV28, the J call TRBJ1-5; D is unclear. Trimming took off 6 bases at V and 2 bases at J, with 14 bases between the two ends. In germline, CDR1 is MDHEN, CDR2 SYDVKM. The CDR3 is made up of 15 amino acids. CDR3 sequence: CASRRTAAGNQPQHF. CDR3 nucleotides: TGTGCCAGCAGACGGACGGCGGCGGGCAATCAGCCCCAGCATTTT.

This clonotype was observed many times. This rearrangement joins TRBV7-9 to TRBJ2-3; 7 nucleotides align to TRBD1. The germline gives CDR1 SEHNR, CDR2 FQNEAQ (reference sequence). V trimming: 5 bases; J trimming: 2 bases; junction bases outside the gene matches: 7. The CDR3 covers 15 residues. The CDR3 DNA reads TGTGCCAGCAGCAAGACAGGGACCTTCACAGATACGCAGTATTTT. This sequence encodes CASSKTGTFTDTQYF.

This clonotype was seen ten or more times. The chain has TRBV6-2 or TRBV6-3 and TRBJ2-6, with D unclear. The germline CDR1 and CDR2 sequences are MNHEY and SVGEGT. CDR3 length: 15 amino acids. Trimming removed 5 bases from V and 1 base from J, with 9 bases in between. The CDR3 loop is CASSPLGSGANVLTF. The CDR3 DNA reads TGTGCCAGCAGTCCCCTAGGTTCTGGGGCCAACGTCCTGACTTTC.

At least ten counts were recorded for this clonotype. The gene calls are TRBV6-5 and TRBJ2-6; unclear D gene. Germline CDR1 MNHEY, CDR2 SVGAGI. V lost 5 bases and J 0 bases, leaving 8 bases between the germline ends. The length of the CDR3 is 15 residues. The CDR3 DNA reads TGTGCCAGCAGTGATCATAGCTCTGGGGCCAACGTCCTGACTTTC. This encodes CASSDHSSGANVLTF.

This clonotype has a count of ten or more. The chain couples TRBV20-1 to TRBJ2-7; D possibly corresponds to TRBD2 (5 bases). The V gene's germline CDR1 is DFQATT and CDR2 SNEGSKA (reference sequence). CDR3 length: 15 amino acids. V was trimmed by 0 bases and J by 7 bases, leaving 19 bases between them. The CDR3 coding sequence is TGCAGTGCTAGAGATCTCCGAGGGAAGGTGGGTGAGCAGTACTTC. It specifies CSARDLRGKVGEQYF.

This clonotype was counted only a few times. A much larger clone differs by one base, so this may be a read error. The chain recombines TRBV27 with TRBJ2-3, with TRBD1 identical over 8 bases. CDR1 is MNHEY, CDR2 SMNVEV, per germline (reference sequence). This CDR3 spans 16 amino acids. The V gene end was trimmed by 4 bases and the J gene end by 4 bases; junction bases not matched to a gene: 10. The CDR3 DNA sequence: TGTGCCAGCAGTTCCCCCAGGAGGACAGGGCCAGATACGCAGTATTTT. Translating gives CASSSPRRTGPDTQYF.

This rearrangement joins TRBV6-5 to TRBJ2-5; 7 bases are shared with TRBD2. The CDR3 runs to 16 residues. V lost 0 bases to trimming and J lost 5 bases; unmatched junction nucleotides: 9. Germline values: CDR1 MNHEY, CDR2 SVGAGI. The CDR3 spells CASSYSPAGVLETQYF. The CDR3 DNA is TGTGCCAGCAGTTACTCGCCGGCGGGAGTTTTGGAGACCCAGTACTTC.

Comment on this clonotype: Mismatch with germline at one junction end may stem from a read error. The rearrangement links TRBV27 to TRBJ2-3; D assignment may be TRBD1 or TRBD2 (5 bases each). The CDR3 runs 16 residues. The germline V gene has CDR1 MNHEY and CDR2 SMNVEV (reference sequence). The CDR3 region is CASASAPGRGTGTQYF. The CDR3 region has the DNA TGTGCCAGCGCATCCGCGCCAGGACGGGGCACAGGTACGCAGTATTTT.

About this clonotype: A much larger clone differs from this one at a single base, so this may be a read error. The chain employs TRBV7-3 and TRBJ1-1; 8 bases are a match to TRBD1. The J call may be incorrect, as the DNA end agrees better with TRBJ1-6. CDR1 is SGHTA, CDR2 FQGTGA, per germline. The CDR3 has 14 amino acids. The CDR3 loop reads CASSSGTGGSPLHF. In nucleotides, the CDR3 is TGTGCCAGCAGCTCCGGGACAGGTGGTTCACCCCTCCACTTT.

This clonotype was recorded at least ten times. The rearrangement links TRBV20-1 to TRBJ1-5; a weak D match, TRBD1 (6 bases). Trimming took 4 bases from V and 7 from J, leaving 11 bases between them. The CDR3 has 12 residues. The germline CDR1 and CDR2 sequences are DFQATT and SNEGSKA (reference sequence). The CDR3 loop is CSAMEGEQPQHF. The CDR3 coding sequence is TGCAGTGCTATGGAGGGGGAACAGCCCCAGCATTTT.

There are many counts of this clonotype. The chain employs TRBV30 and TRBJ1-1, with D unclear. CDR1 GTSNPN and CDR2 SVGIG come from the germline V gene (reference sequence). The CDR3 covers 12 residues. V was cut by 8 bases and J by 3 bases, with 13 bases left in between. CDR3 residues: CARAGFDTEAFF. Written as DNA, the CDR3 is TGTGCCAGAGCAGGTTTTGACACTGAAGCTTTCTTT.

In this sample, this clonotype turned up many times. At one end the junction does not follow the germline gene, possibly because of a read error. This sequence joins TRBV10-3 and TRBJ2-2, with 9 bases aligning to TRBD1. Per germline, CDR1 ENHRY and CDR2 SYGVKD. This CDR3 has 15 residues. CDR3 amino acids: CAISAGTGNAGELFF. DNA of the CDR3: TGTGCCATCAGTGCAGGGACAGGGAACGCCGGGGAGCTGTTTTTT.

In this sample, this clonotype turned up many times. Being one base from a much bigger clone, this may be a read error. The chain recombines TRBV20-1 with TRBJ2-1; 9 bases are a match to TRBD2. CDR3 length: 16 amino acids. Per germline, CDR1 DFQATT and CDR2 SNEGSKA (reference sequence). CDR3: CSAGRGVGTSYNGQFF. The CDR3 nucleotides are TGCAGTGCCGGGAGGGGGGTTGGGACTAGCTACAATGGGCAGTTCTTC.

This clonotype occurred many times. V is TRBV20-1 and J is TRBJ1-1; perhaps TRBD1 as D (6 bases). With 1 base removed from V and 7 bases from J, the gap between germline ends came to 13 bases. Looked up from germline, CDR1 is DFQATT and CDR2 is SNEGSKA (reference sequence). The CDR3 consists of 13 residues. CDR3 coding DNA: TGCAGTGCTAGAGCGCAAACAGGGTTTGAAGCTTTCTTT. Its translation: CSARAQTGFEAFF.

This clonotype was recorded many times. The chain has TRBV5-1 and TRBJ2-7, with 9 bases lining up with TRBD2. V was clipped by 0 bases and J by 6 bases; unmatched bases: 4. The CDR3 loop spans 14 amino acids. Germline lookup yields CDR1 SGHRS and CDR2 YFSETQ. The CDR3 DNA sequence: TGCGCCAGCAGCTTGGGGCTAGCGGGACTCGAGCAGTACTTC. Encoded protein: CASSLGLAGLEQYF.

In this sample, this clonotype turned up many times. CDR3 sequence: CASSEDAGWDYGYTF. DNA for the CDR3: TGTGCCAGCAGTGAAGATGCAGGGTGGGACTATGGCTACACCTTC. The V call is TRBV2, the J call TRBJ1-2, with a weak D call TRBD1 (5 bases). This CDR3 has 15 residues. Germline V gene sequence: CDR1 SNHLY, CDR2 FYNNEI. Trimming removed 1 base from V and 3 bases from J, with 12 bases in between.

The sample holds many counts of this clonotype. The chain is built from TRBV24-1 and TRBJ1-6; no clear D. The CDR3 consists of 14 residues. V gave up 6 bases and J gave up 8 bases, with 13 bases separating them. Per germline, CDR1 KGHDR and CDR2 SFDVKD. This CDR3 is CATSTGESDSPLHF. The CDR3 bases are TGTGCCACCAGTACTGGGGAGAGTGATTCACCCCTCCACTTT.

This clonotype has at least ten counts. The chain links TRBV4-3 to TRBJ2-2; D possibly corresponds to TRBD2 (6 bases). CDR3 length: 13 residues. Germline V gene sequence: CDR1 LGHNA, CDR2 YSLEER. V was clipped by 4 bases and J by 5 bases, with 8 bases between them. In nucleotides, the CDR3 is TGCGCCAGCAGCCCGGCGGGGACCGGGGAGCTGTTTTTT. This sequence encodes CASSPAGTGELFF.

This clonotype has a count of ten or more. V is TRBV19 and J is TRBJ2-5, with 10 nucleotides matching TRBD1. This CDR3 has 14 residues. Germline CDR1 LNHDA, CDR2 SQIVND (reference sequence). Trimming took 6 bases from V and 5 from J; bases not matched to a gene: 6. The CDR3 is CASRPTGGVETQYF. The CDR3 nucleotides read TGTGCCAGTAGGCCGACAGGGGGCGTGGAGACCCAGTACTTC.

This clonotype was detected ten times or more. The rearrangement links TRBV20-1 to TRBJ1-1; a possible D gene is TRBD1 (5 bases). The CDR3 spans 15 residues. V was trimmed by 1 base and J by 1 base, leaving 13 bases between them. The germline gives CDR1 DFQATT, CDR2 SNEGSKA (reference sequence). The chain's CDR3 is CSARGAVGGNTEAFF. The CDR3 nucleotides read TGCAGTGCTAGAGGCGCCGTGGGGGGGAACACTGAAGCTTTCTTT.

This clonotype appeared many times. The chain employs TRBV2 and TRBJ1-5; perhaps TRBD1 as D (5 bases). V was pared by 4 bases and J by 4 bases, with 11 bases between. Germline CDR1 reads SNHLY; CDR2 reads FYNNEI. The CDR3 is made up of 14 amino acids. The CDR3 region is CASSVLGGNQPQHF. CDR3 nucleotide sequence: TGTGCCAGCAGTGTCTTGGGGGGAAATCAGCCCCAGCATTTT.

This clonotype was counted at least ten times. The J gene is TRBJ2-5, the V gene TRBV5-4; D may be TRBD1 (6 bases). The V gene lost 4 bases and the J gene lost 5 bases, with 18 bases spanning the gap. There are 15 residues in the CDR3. CDR1 is SGHNT, CDR2 YYREEE, per germline (reference sequence). The CDR3 nucleotides are TGTGCCAGCAGCAGAGGGGGTCCAGCGCAGGAGACCCAGTACTTC. The encoded protein is CASSRGGPAQETQYF.

This clonotype was counted a single time. A far larger clone is only one base removed, so a read error is likely. J is TRBJ2-5 and V is TRBV7-2; D gene uncertain. This CDR3 has 16 residues. CDR1 is SGHTA and CDR2 is FQGNSA in the germline V gene. In nucleotides, the CDR3 is TGTGCCAGCAGCTTAGCGTACCCTGTGAGCCAAGAGACCCTGTACTTC. It is translated as CASSLAYPVSQETLYF.